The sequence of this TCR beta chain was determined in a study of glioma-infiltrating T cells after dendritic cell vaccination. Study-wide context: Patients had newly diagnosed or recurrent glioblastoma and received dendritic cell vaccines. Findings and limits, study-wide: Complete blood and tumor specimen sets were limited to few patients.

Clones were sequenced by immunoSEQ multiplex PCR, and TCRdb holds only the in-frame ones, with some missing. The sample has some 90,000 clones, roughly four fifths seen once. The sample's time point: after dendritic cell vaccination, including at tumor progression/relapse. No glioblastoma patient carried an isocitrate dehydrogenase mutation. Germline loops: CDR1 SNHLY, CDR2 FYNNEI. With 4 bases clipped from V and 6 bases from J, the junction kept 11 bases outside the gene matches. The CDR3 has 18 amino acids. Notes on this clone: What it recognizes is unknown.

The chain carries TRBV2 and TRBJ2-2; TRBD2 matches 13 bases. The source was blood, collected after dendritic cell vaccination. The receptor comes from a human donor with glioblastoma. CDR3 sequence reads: CASSARTSGSFNAGELFF. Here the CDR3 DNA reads TGTGCCAGCAGTGCCCGGACTAGCGGGAGTTTTAACGCCGGGGAGCTGTTTTTT.